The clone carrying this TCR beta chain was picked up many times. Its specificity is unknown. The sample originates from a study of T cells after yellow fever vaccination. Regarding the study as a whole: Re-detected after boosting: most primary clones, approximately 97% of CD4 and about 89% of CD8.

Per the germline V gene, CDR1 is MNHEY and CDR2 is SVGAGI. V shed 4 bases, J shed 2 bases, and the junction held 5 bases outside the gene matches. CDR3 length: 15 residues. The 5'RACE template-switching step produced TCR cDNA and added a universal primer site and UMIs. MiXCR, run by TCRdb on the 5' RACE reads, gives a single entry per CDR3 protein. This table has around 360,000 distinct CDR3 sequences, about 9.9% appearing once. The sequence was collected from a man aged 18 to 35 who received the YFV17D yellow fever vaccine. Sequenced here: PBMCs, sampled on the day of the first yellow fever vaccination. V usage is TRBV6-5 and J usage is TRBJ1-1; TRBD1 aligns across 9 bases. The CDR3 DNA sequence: TGTGCCAGCAGTTTTTGGGGACAGGGCAACACTGAAGCTTTCTTT. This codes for CASSFWGQGNTEAFF.